These 32 T cell receptor beta chains share one sample of origin, sequenced in a study of shared clonotypes between healthy human individuals. The naive CD8 fraction comprised CD45RO-negative cells positively selected for CCR7 and excluded terminally differentiated effector memory CD45RA+ cells. Here immunoSEQ multiplex PCR was the method, and the copy in TCRdb shows in-frame clones only, minus some. The sample includes some 2,000,000 clones, less than 95% of them seen just once. Source material: naive CD8+ T cells sorted from blood. These receptors were obtained from a man younger than 35 in good health.

The chain links TRBV10-3 to TRBJ1-1; weak D call: TRBD1 (5 bases). Germline V gene lookup returns CDR1 ENHRY and CDR2 SYGVKD. The V gene lost 3 bases and the J gene lost 0 bases, with 8 bases spanning the gap. The CDR3 has 14 residues. The CDR3 region has the DNA TGTGCCATCAGTGACCGGGGCTTGAACACTGAAGCTTTCTTT. Protein product: CAISDRGLNTEAFF.

Note on this clone: The identical CDR3 is also encoded by other nucleotide sequences in the sample. This sequence joins TRBV29-1 and TRBJ2-7; D is unclear. Trimming shortened V by 1 base and J by 5 bases, and 6 bases separated the two germline ends. The CDR3 contains 11 residues. Germline assignment: CDR1 SQVTM and CDR2 ANQGSEA. CDR3 bases: TGCAGCGTTGAAGGCCCCGACGAGCAGTACTTC. It yields the protein CSVEGPDEQYF.

V and J are TRBV28 and TRBJ2-3; TRBD1 agrees at 7 bases. Per the germline V gene, CDR1 is MDHEN and CDR2 is SYDVKM. This CDR3 has 15 residues. Trimming at V came to 3 bases and at J to 3 bases, leaving 6 bases not matched to a gene. The CDR3 bases are TGTGCCAGCAGTTTCCAAGGGGACAGAACAGATACGCAGTATTTT. This sequence encodes CASSFQGDRTDTQYF.

Comment on this clone: Different DNA sequences within this sample yield the same CDR3. V gene TRBV19 combines with J gene TRBJ2-1; 12 bases agree with TRBD2. Unmatched junction bases numbered 1, after V lost 2 bases and J lost 5 bases. The V gene's germline CDR1 is LNHDA and CDR2 SQIVND (reference sequence). CDR3 size: 15 residues. CDR3 nucleotides: TGTGCCAGTAGTATACTAGCGGGAGGGAACAATGAGCAGTTCTTC. It encodes CASSILAGGNNEQFF.

This chain connects TRBV27 to TRBJ2-7; no firm D call. Germline-derived CDR1 and CDR2 are MNHEY and SMNVEV (reference sequence). The CDR3 runs 13 residues. V was shortened by 11 bases and J by 2 bases, with 16 bases between the two germline ends. The chain's CDR3 is CAGPIGNTYEQYF. CDR3 DNA: TGTGCCGGCCCAATCGGCAATACCTACGAGCAGTACTTC.

The gene calls are TRBV15 and TRBJ2-7; 7 nucleotides align to TRBD1. The germline V gene encodes CDR1 LNHNV and CDR2 YYDKDF (reference sequence). V shed 1 base, J shed 4 bases, and the junction held 10 bases outside the gene matches. The CDR3 totals 16 residues. The CDR3 DNA is TGTGCCACCAGCAGAGCTACAGGGGAATCACTTTACGAGCAGTACTTC. Amino acid sequence: CATSRATGESLYEQYF. The complete variable domain, with remaining parts taken from reference TRBV15 and TRBJ2-7, reads DAMVIQNPRYQVTQFGKPVTLSCSQTLNHNVMYWYQQKSSQAPKLLFHYYDKDFNNEADTPDNFQSRRPNTSFCFLDIRSPGLGDTAMYLCATSRATGESLYEQYFGPGTRLTVT.

The chain combines TRBV29-1 with TRBJ1-2; TRBD1 is a possible D gene (5 bases). This CDR3 comprises 12 residues. Germline V gives CDR1 SQVTM, CDR2 ANQGSEA. CDR3 bases: TGCATACGAGACAGCGGGGTATATGGCTACACCTTC. Translated, it gives CIRDSGVYGYTF.

With regard to this clone: Other DNA sequences of this sample code for an identical CDR3. The chain uses TRBV27 and TRBJ2-7, with 10 bases matching TRBD1. The CDR3 is 16 residues long. V trimming: 0 bases; J trimming: 7 bases; junction bases outside the gene matches: 9. Germline loops: CDR1 MNHEY, CDR2 SMNVEV (reference sequence). For the CDR3, the DNA is TGTGCCAGCAGTTTATCCCCCGGGACAGGGGTCTATGAGCAGTACTTC. Protein product: CASSLSPGTGVYEQYF.

This CDR3 is CASSLGSWADYNSPLHF. The CDR3 nucleotides are TGTGCCAGCAGCTTGGGGTCTTGGGCAGACTATAATTCACCCCTCCACTTT. V gene TRBV5-5 combines with J gene TRBJ1-6; D is ambiguous. This CDR3 comprises 17 residues. With 0 bases removed from V and 3 bases from J, the gap between germline ends came to 13 bases. CDR1 is SGHKS and CDR2 is YYEKEE in the germline V gene (reference sequence).

The chain joins TRBV28 to TRBJ1-5, with 10 bases identical to TRBD1. The CDR3 loop spans 15 amino acids. Trimming removed 8 bases from V and 1 base from J; junction bases left unmatched: 5. Germline V gives CDR1 MDHEN, CDR2 SYDVKM. The CDR3 region is CASEDRGDSNQPQHF. The DNA of the CDR3 is TGTGCCAGCGAGGACAGGGGGGACAGCAATCAGCCCCAGCATTTT.

This chain connects TRBV11-2 to TRBJ2-7; D not resolved. Trimming stripped 5 bases from V and 4 bases from J, with 9 bases between. Germline values: CDR1 SGHAT, CDR2 FQNNGV. The CDR3 is made up of 12 amino acids. This chain's CDR3 is CASSGRGYEQYF. Written as DNA, the CDR3 is TGTGCCAGCAGCGGCCGAGGTTACGAGCAGTACTTC.

This chain connects TRBV2 to TRBJ2-7; 7 bases map to TRBD1. The CDR3 sequence is 17 residues long. After removal of 6 bases from V and 0 bases from J, the junction contained 14 bases not matched to a gene. Germline CDR1 SNHLY, CDR2 FYNNEI. CDR3 loop: CASSMPWGTAVSYEQYF. The CDR3 DNA reads as TGTGCCAGCAGCATGCCGTGGGGGACAGCAGTCTCCTACGAGCAGTACTTC.

On this clone: This specimen includes other DNA sequences encoding the same CDR3. V gene TRBV5-6 combines with J gene TRBJ2-5; weak D call: TRBD1 (6 bases). This CDR3 spans 14 amino acids. The V end was cut by 0 bases, the J end by 2 bases, with 8 bases between. Looked up from germline, CDR1 is SGHDT and CDR2 is YYEEEE. The DNA of the CDR3 is TGTGCCAGCAGCTTGGGGGACAATCAAGAGACCCAGTACTTC. Translated, it gives CASSLGDNQETQYF.

This clone occurred once. This chain connects TRBV5-1 to TRBJ2-1, with unresolved D. The germline V gene encodes CDR1 SGHRS and CDR2 YFSETQ. The CDR3 is 14 residues long. Trimming removed 4 bases from V and 7 bases from J, with 15 bases in between. The CDR3 sequence: CASSVEGGLNEQFF. The CDR3 region has the DNA TGCGCCAGCAGCGTCGAAGGCGGTTTGAATGAGCAGTTCTTC. The variable domain in full, completed from reference TRBV5-1 and TRBJ2-1, reads KAGVTQTPRYLIKTRGQQVTLSCSPISGHRSVSWYQQTPGQGLQFLFEYFSETQRNKGNFPGRFSGRQFSNSRSEMNVSTLELGDSALYLCASSVEGGLNEQFFGPGTRLTVL.

The V and J genes are TRBV9 and TRBJ2-1; 11 nucleotides line up with TRBD2. CDR3 length equals 17 residues. The V segment lost 0 bases and the J segment 4 bases; nucleotides outside the gene matches: 6. Germline V gives CDR1 SGDLS, CDR2 YYNGEE. The CDR3 coding sequence is TGTGCCAGCAGCGTAGACCAGACTAGCGGGATTTACAATGAGCAGTTCTTC. This sequence encodes CASSVDQTSGIYNEQFF.

The chain combines TRBV6-6 with TRBJ2-1; D unresolved. In germline, CDR1 is MNHNY, CDR2 SVGAGI (reference sequence). The length of the CDR3 is 13 residues. V gave up 4 bases and J gave up 3 bases, with 7 bases separating them. The CDR3 DNA reads as TGTGCCAGCAGTTTGGGTAACTACAATGAGCAGTTCTTC. Translating gives CASSLGNYNEQFF.

The chain links TRBV4-3 to TRBJ2-7, with 8 positions matching TRBD2. This CDR3 is 17 amino acids long. CDR1 LGHNA and CDR2 YSLEER come from the germline V gene. V lost 4 bases to trimming and J lost 1 base; unmatched junction nucleotides: 12. The CDR3 nucleotides read TGCGCCAGCAGCCCCGTCCCCCCAGCGGGAGAATCCTACGAGCAGTACTTC. As protein: CASSPVPPAGESYEQYF.

This chain connects TRBV9 to TRBJ1-6; D is undetermined. Germline-derived CDR1 and CDR2 are SGDLS and YYNGEE. V was clipped by 2 bases and J by 6 bases, with 6 bases between them. This CDR3 is built from 13 residues. The CDR3 reads CASSVGSNSPLHF. The CDR3 coding sequence is TGTGCCAGCAGCGTCGGGAGTAATTCACCCCTCCACTTT.

As concerns this clone: One end of the junction varies from germline; a read error may be responsible. The chain is built from TRBV5-4 and TRBJ2-7, with D perhaps assigned TRBD1 or TRBD2 (6 bases each). Germline CDR1 and CDR2: SGHNT and YYREEE (reference sequence). This CDR3 region has 14 residues. CDR3 DNA sequence: TGTGCCGGCAGCTGGGGGGCCCGAGTGGAGGAGCAGTACTTC. It codes for CAGSWGARVEEQYF.

The chain recombines TRBV30 with TRBJ1-2, with TRBD1 matching 7 bases. The CDR3 length is 14 residues. V shed 2 bases, J shed 5 bases, and the junction held 8 bases outside the gene matches. In germline, CDR1 is GTSNPN, CDR2 SVGIG (reference sequence). CDR3 nucleotide sequence: TGTGCCTGGAGTCACCCTACAGGGGTATATGGCTACACCTTC. Protein product: CAWSHPTGVYGYTF.

The table lists this clone with a count of one. The chain links TRBV18 to TRBJ2-1; TRBD1 matches 9 bases. CDR1 is KGHSH and CDR2 is LQKENI in the germline V gene. This CDR3 has 17 residues. Unmatched junction bases numbered 19, after V lost 6 bases and J lost 10 bases. The CDR3 coding sequence is TGTGCCAGCTCGTCACCCTCCTCTGGACAGGGGATATGGGAGCAGTTCTTC. It codes for CASSSPSSGQGIWEQFF.

The rearrangement uses TRBV7-8 and TRBJ2-7; 9 positions match TRBD1. From germline, CDR1 is SGHVS and CDR2 FQNEAQ. This CDR3 contains 17 residues. Trimming removed 1 base from V and 4 bases from J; junction bases left unmatched: 11. The CDR3 protein is CASSLGMVGTGHYEQYF. CDR3 in DNA: TGTGCCAGCAGCTTAGGCATGGTGGGGACAGGGCATTACGAGCAGTACTTC.

V gene TRBV2 combines with J gene TRBJ2-1; a possible D gene is TRBD1 (5 bases). The CDR3 runs 15 residues. Trimming pared 1 base from V and 6 bases from J, leaving 13 bases between. The germline V gene encodes CDR1 SNHLY and CDR2 FYNNEI. CDR3 loop: CASSEVQEGANEQFF. DNA for the CDR3: TGTGCCAGCAGTGAAGTACAGGAAGGGGCCAATGAGCAGTTCTTC.

V usage is TRBV7-8 and J usage is TRBJ2-1; 9 bases align to TRBD1. The germline CDR1 and CDR2 sequences are SGHVS and FQNEAQ. With 6 bases clipped from V and 3 bases from J, the junction kept 6 bases outside the gene matches. This CDR3 contains 15 residues. Here the CDR3 DNA reads TGTGCCAGCAGGCCGACAGGGGGTGTCTACAATGAGCAGTTCTTC. Translating gives CASRPTGGVYNEQFF. Complete variable domain (other parts from reference TRBV7-8 and TRBJ2-1): GAGVSQSPRYKVAKRGQDVALRCDPISGHVSLFWYQQALGQGPEFLTYFQNEAQLDKSGLPSDRFFAERPEGSVSTLKIQRTQQEDSAVYLCASRPTGGVYNEQFFGPGTRLTVL.

The chain links TRBV11-2 to TRBJ2-5; 7 positions match TRBD1. The closer fit of TRBJ2-7 to the DNA end suggests the J call may be wrong. Germline assignment: CDR1 SGHAT and CDR2 FQNNGV. The CDR3 contains 15 residues. The CDR3 nucleotides are TGTGCCAGCAGCACCTACAGGGGCCGTTCCTACGAGCAGTACTTC. Protein: CASSTYRGRSYEQYF.

Concerning this clone: Different DNA sequences within this sample yield the same CDR3. The V call is TRBV9, the J call TRBJ1-1; D not certain. The CDR3 is made up of 13 amino acids. The V gene lost 2 bases and the J gene lost 1 base, with 6 bases spanning the gap. CDR1 is SGDLS and CDR2 is YYNGEE in the germline V gene. CDR3 nucleotides: TGTGCCAGCAGCGTGGTATCGAACACTGAAGCTTTCTTT. This encodes CASSVVSNTEAFF.

V and J are TRBV4-3 and TRBJ1-1, with D unresolved. The length of the CDR3 is 15 residues. Germline V lookup: CDR1 LGHNA, CDR2 YSLEER. Trimming took 0 bases from V and 4 from J, leaving 12 bases between them. The CDR3 DNA reads TGCGCCAGCAGCCAAGATCGACCGGCAGGCACTGAAGCTTTCTTT. Translation gives CASSQDRPAGTEAFF.

The J gene is TRBJ1-6, the V gene TRBV2; 7 bases match TRBD1. CDR1 SNHLY and CDR2 FYNNEI come from the germline V gene. The V gene end was trimmed by 0 bases and the J gene end by 0 bases; junction bases not matched to a gene: 5. The CDR3 totals 18 residues. CDR3 protein: CASSEAMDRSSYNSPLHF. CDR3 DNA: TGTGCCAGCAGTGAAGCAATGGACAGGAGCTCCTATAATTCACCCCTCCACTTT.

About this clone: Additional DNA sequences in this sample encode the identical CDR3. CDR3 amino acids: CSATSAYEQYF. The CDR3 DNA is TGCAGTGCTACTAGCGCCTACGAGCAGTACTTC. This chain links TRBV20-1 with TRBJ2-7, with D perhaps TRBD2 (6 bases). Germline loops: CDR1 DFQATT, CDR2 SNEGSKA (reference sequence). The CDR3 length is 11 residues. Trimming took 4 bases from V and 2 from J, leaving 6 bases between them.

J is TRBJ2-7 and V is TRBV13; possibly TRBD1 or TRBD2 for D (6 bases each). Looked up from germline, CDR1 is PRHDT and CDR2 is FYEKMQ (reference sequence). The V and J ends lost 3 bases and 5 bases respectively, with 14 bases between them. CDR3 length equals 14 residues. The CDR3: CASSFSGAIDEQYF. The CDR3 nucleotides read TGTGCCAGCAGCTTTTCGGGGGCTATCGACGAGCAGTACTTC.

In DNA form, the CDR3 reads TGTGCCATCAGTGGGATAGCGGGGGGGTCCTACAATGAGCAGTTCTTC. It translates to CAISGIAGGSYNEQFF. V and J are TRBV10-3 and TRBJ2-1, with 11 bases identical to TRBD2. V trimming: 4 bases; J trimming: 1 base; junction bases outside the gene matches: 3. The CDR3 spans 16 residues. The germline gives CDR1 ENHRY, CDR2 SYGVKD.

The chain carries TRBV28 and TRBJ2-2; the D is unclear. The CDR3 runs to 13 residues. Trimming stripped 2 bases from V and 6 bases from J, with 7 bases between. CDR1 and CDR2 from the germline V gene are MDHEN and SYDVKM. In DNA, the CDR3 is TGTGCCAGCAGTTTAAGGGAAGCCGGGGAGCTGTTTTTT. It specifies CASSLREAGELFF.